This record covers a single T cell receptor beta chain. The data were taken from a study of blood T cell repertoires in COVID-19. Study-level information: Spain, Italy and the United States supplied samples that represented acute and convalescent COVID-19.

Seattle patient enrollment occurred during active infection, with longitudinal follow-up thereafter. Libraries were prepared by immunoSEQ multiplex PCR; TCRdb keeps only in-frame clonotypes and omits some of them. There are around 150,000 clones in the sample; over 85% occur only once, and roughly 1.9% lies in the top ten. Trimming left V 6 bases short and J 2 bases short, with 10 bases between. This CDR3 spans 12 amino acids. The germline CDR1 and CDR2 sequences are SQVTM and ANQGSEA. This clonotype originated in a woman aged 60 to 75 with COVID-19, enrolled during active disease. Sequenced sample: peripheral blood. The V gene is TRBV29-1, the J gene TRBJ1-1; D is perhaps TRBD1 (5 bases). The CDR3 sequence is CSVRQTNTEAFF. As DNA, the CDR3 is TGCAGCGTGAGACAGACAAACACTGAAGCTTTCTTT.